This entry describes one TCR beta chain. The data derive from a study of technical replicates of blood from a few donors. Trimming cost V 0 bases and J 0 bases, with 16 bases left between them. The CDR3 sequence is 17 residues long. Germline V gene data show CDR1 as SGHRS and CDR2 as YFSETQ. Repertoires were generated with immunoSEQ multiplex PCR, while TCRdb's copy carries only in-frame clones and drops some. In the table there are about 80,000 clones, around 97% of which are singletons. J is TRBJ2-7 and V is TRBV5-1; D is possibly TRBD2 (6 bases). The clonotype was recovered from a human donor in good health. The sequenced sample consisted of T cells isolated from PBMCs. The CDR3 is CASSLGVLARSSYEQYF. CDR3 in DNA: TGCGCCAGCAGCTTGGGGGTACTAGCCCGAAGCTCCTACGAGCAGTACTTC.